The T cell receptor beta chain under discussion was sequenced for a study of blood T cell repertoires in COVID-19. Only in-frame clones appear in the TCRdb table, and some are missing; sequencing was by immunoSEQ multiplex PCR. The top ten clones hold approximately 2.9% of a sample with about 270,000 clones, approximately 90% of them seen once. The length of the CDR3 is 15 residues. The germline V gene has CDR1 SGHTA and CDR2 FQGTGA. V was clipped by 7 bases and J by 2 bases, with 16 bases between them. All enrollees were roughly 18 to 90 years old and from approximately 24 US areas. The TCR originated in a man aged 35-49 years who had been exposed to COVID-19. Sample: PBMCs or T cells enriched from blood (not recorded which). V gene TRBV7-3 combines with J gene TRBJ2-3; a possible D gene is TRBD2 (5 bases). CDR3 bases: TGTGCCAGCAACCAGGATGGAGCGGTCACAGATACGCAGTATTTT. Its protein is CASNQDGAVTDTQYF.